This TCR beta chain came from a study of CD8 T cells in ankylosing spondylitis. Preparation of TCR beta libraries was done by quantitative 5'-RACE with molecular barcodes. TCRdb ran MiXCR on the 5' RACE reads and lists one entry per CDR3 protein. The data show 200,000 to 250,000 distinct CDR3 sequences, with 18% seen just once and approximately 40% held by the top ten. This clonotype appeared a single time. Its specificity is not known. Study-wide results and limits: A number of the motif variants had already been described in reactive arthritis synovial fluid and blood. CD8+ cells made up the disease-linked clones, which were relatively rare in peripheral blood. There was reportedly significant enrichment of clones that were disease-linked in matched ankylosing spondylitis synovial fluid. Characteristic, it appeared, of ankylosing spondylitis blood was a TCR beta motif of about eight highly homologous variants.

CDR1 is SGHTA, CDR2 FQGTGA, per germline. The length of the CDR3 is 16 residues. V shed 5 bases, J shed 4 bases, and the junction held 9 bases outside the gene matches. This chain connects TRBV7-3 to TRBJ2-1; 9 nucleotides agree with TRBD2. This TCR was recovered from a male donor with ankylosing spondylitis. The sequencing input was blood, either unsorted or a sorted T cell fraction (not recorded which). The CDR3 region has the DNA TGTGCCAGCAGCCCCGTAGCGGGAGTCGGTTACAATGAGCAGTTCTTC. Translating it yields CASSPVAGVGYNEQFF. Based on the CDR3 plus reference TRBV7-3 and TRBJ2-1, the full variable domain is GAGVSQTPSNKVTEKGKYVELRCDPISGHTALYWYRQSLGQGPEFLIYFQGTGAADDSGLPNDRFFAVRPEGSVSTLKIQRTERGDSAVYLCASSPVAGVGYNEQFFGPGTRLTVL.